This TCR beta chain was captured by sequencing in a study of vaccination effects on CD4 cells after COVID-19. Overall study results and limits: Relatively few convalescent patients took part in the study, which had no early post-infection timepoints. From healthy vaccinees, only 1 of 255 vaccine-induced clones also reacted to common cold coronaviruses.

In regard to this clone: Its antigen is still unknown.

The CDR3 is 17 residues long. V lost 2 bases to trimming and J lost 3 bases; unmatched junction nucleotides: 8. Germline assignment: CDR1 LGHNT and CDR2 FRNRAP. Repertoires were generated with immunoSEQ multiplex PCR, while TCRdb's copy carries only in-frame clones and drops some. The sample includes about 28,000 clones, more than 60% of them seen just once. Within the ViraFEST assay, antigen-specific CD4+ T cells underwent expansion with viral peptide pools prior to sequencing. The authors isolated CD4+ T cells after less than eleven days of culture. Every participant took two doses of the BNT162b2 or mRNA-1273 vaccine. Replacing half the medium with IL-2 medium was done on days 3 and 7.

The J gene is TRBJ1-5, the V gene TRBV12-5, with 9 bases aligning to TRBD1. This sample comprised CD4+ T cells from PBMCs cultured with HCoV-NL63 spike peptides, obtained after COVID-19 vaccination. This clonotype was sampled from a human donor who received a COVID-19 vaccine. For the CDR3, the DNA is TGTGCTAGTGGTTTGATCGCCGGGACAGGGCACAATCAGCCCCAGCATTTT. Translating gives CASGLIAGTGHNQPQHF.